The present T cell receptor beta chain was sequenced within a study of blood T cell repertoires in COVID-19. Turning to the study itself: Sample material is recorded as cDNA or gDNA derived from T cells, B-cell-depleted T cells, or PBMCs.

Under the authors' procedure: Reference gene primers were amplified, and this amplification served to estimate nucleated cell counts. Produced via immunoSEQ multiplex PCR; TCRdb's table is partial and in-frame only. V, J and clone size derive from that table, while D and trimming were established from the DNA sequence. This table holds about 210,000 clones, roughly 88% found once. V gave up 0 bases and J gave up 2 bases, with 14 bases separating them. The CDR3 length is 16 residues. The germline V gene encodes CDR1 LGHNA and CDR2 YSLEER. The chain has TRBV4-3 and TRBJ2-7; a possible D gene is TRBD1 (6 bases). The sample taken for sequencing was peripheral blood. This receptor was obtained from a man aged 50 to 59 with active or convalescent COVID-19. CDR3 protein: CASSQEWQGLAYEQYF. CDR3 sequence (DNA): TGCGCCAGCAGCCAAGAGTGGCAGGGGCTCGCCTACGAGCAGTACTTC.